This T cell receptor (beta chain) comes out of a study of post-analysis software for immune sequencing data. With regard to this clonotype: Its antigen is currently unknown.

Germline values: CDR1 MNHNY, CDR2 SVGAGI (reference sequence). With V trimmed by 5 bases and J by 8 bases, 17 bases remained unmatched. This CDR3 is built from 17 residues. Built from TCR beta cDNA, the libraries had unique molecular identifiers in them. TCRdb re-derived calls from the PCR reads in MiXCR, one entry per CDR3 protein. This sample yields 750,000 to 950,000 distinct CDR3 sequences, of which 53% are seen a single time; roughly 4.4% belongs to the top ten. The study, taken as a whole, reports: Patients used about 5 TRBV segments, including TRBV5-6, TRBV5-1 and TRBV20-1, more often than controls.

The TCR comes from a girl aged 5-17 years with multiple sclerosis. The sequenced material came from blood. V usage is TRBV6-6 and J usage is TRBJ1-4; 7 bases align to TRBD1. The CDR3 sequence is CASSPQGVRPGEEKLFF. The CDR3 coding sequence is TGTGCCAGCAGTCCTCAGGGGGTTCGGCCCGGCGAGGAAAAACTGTTTTTT.